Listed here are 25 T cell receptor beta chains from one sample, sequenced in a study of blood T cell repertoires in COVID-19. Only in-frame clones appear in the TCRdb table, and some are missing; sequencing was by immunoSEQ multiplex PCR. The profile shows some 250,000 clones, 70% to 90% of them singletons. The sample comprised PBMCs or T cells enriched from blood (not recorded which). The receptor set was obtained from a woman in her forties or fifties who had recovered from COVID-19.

The CDR3 here is CASSFFGRGVDTEAFF. CDR3 sequence (DNA): TGTGCCAGCAGTTTTTTCGGGCGGGGAGTGGACACTGAAGCTTTCTTT. This chain connects TRBV28 to TRBJ1-1; D call uncertain. CDR1 is MDHEN and CDR2 is SYDVKM in the germline V gene. Trimming shortened V by 3 bases and J by 3 bases, and 17 bases separated the two germline ends. The CDR3 sequence is 16 residues long.

CDR3 in amino acids: CASSLKRAGSGSRETQYF. For the CDR3, the DNA is TGTGCCAGCAGTTTAAAGAGAGCAGGTAGCGGGAGTCGCGAGACCCAGTACTTC. The chain combines TRBV27 with TRBJ2-5; 9 bases are shared with TRBD2. The germline V gene encodes CDR1 MNHEY and CDR2 SMNVEV (reference sequence). J gave up 5 bases and V 2 bases, and 15 bases lay outside the gene matches. The length of the CDR3 is 18 residues.

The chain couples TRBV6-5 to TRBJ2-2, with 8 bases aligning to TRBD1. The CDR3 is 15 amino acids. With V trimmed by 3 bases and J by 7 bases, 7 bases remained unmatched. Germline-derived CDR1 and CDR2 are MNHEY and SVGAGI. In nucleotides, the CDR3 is TGTGCCAGCAGTTATTCAGGGGGCACGTTCGGGGAGCTGTTTTTT. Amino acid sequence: CASSYSGGTFGELFF.

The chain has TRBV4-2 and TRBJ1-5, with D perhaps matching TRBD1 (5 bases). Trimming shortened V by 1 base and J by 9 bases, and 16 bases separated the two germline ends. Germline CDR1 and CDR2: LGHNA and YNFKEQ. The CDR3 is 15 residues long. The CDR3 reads CASSQADSPGGPQHF. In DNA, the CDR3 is TGTGCCAGCAGCCAAGCTGACAGCCCCGGGGGGCCCCAGCATTTT.

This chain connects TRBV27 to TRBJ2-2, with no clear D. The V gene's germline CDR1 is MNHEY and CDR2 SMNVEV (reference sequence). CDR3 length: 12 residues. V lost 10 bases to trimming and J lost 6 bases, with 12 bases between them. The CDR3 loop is CAILVSPGELFF. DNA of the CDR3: TGTGCCATCCTCGTTAGTCCCGGGGAGCTGTTTTTT.

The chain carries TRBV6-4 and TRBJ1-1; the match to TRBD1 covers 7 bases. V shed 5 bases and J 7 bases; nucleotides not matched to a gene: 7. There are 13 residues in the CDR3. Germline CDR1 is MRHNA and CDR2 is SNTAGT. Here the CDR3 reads CASSPATGFEAFF. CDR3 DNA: TGTGCCAGCAGTCCGGCGACAGGGTTTGAAGCTTTCTTT.

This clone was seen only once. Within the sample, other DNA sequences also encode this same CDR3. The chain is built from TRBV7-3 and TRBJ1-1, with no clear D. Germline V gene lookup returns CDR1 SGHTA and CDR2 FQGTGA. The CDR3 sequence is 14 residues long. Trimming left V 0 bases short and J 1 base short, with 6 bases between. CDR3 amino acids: CASSLTGRNTEAFF. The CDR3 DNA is TGTGCCAGCAGCTTAACGGGGAGGAACACTGAAGCTTTCTTT.

The CDR3 loop reads CASRKLSYEQYF. CDR3 nucleotide sequence: TGTGCCAGCAGGAAACTATCCTACGAGCAGTACTTC. The J gene is TRBJ2-7, the V gene TRBV28; D is unclear. The CDR3 sequence is 12 residues long. In germline, CDR1 is MDHEN, CDR2 SYDVKM. V lost 6 bases and J lost 1, with 7 bases in between.

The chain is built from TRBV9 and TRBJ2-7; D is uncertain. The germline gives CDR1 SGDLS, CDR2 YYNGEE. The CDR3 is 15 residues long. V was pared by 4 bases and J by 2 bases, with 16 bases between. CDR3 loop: CASSPRLENTYEQYF. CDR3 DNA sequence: TGTGCCAGCAGCCCGCGACTCGAGAATACCTACGAGCAGTACTTC.

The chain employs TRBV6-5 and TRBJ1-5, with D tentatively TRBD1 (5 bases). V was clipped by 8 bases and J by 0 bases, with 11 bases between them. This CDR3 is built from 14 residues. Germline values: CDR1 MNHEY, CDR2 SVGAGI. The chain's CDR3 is CASRTGYSNQPQHF. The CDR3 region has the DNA TGTGCCAGCCGAACAGGTTATAGCAATCAGCCCCAGCATTTT.

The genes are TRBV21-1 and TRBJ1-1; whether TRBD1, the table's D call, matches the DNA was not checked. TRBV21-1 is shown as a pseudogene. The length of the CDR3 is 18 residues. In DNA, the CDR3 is TGTGCCAGCAGCACGCGCCCAAGACAGACGAGGAAGCGAACTGAAGCTTTCTTT. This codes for CASSTRPRQTRKRTEAFF.

The CDR3 DNA sequence: TGTGCCAGCAGCTTGCTAGCGGTTGTCTCCGAGCAGTACTTC. Its protein product is CASSLLAVVSEQYF. This rearrangement joins TRBV5-8 to TRBJ2-7; 7 positions match TRBD2. This CDR3 comprises 14 residues. Trimming removed 1 base from V and 6 bases from J; junction bases left unmatched: 7. Germline lookup yields CDR1 SGHTS and CDR2 YDEGEE.

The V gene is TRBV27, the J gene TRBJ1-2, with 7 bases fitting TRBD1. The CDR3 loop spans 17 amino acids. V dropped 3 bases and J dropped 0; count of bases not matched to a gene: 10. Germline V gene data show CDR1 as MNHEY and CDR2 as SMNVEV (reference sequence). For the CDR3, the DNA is TGTGCCAGCAGTTTTTCTGTAGAGGGGGCTTCTAACTATGGCTACACCTTC. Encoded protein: CASSFSVEGASNYGYTF.

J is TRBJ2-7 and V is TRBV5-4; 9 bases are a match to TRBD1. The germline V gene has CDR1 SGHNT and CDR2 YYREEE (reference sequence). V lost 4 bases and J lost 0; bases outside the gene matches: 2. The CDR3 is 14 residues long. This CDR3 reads CASSRTGDSYEQYF. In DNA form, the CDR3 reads TGTGCCAGCAGCCGGACAGGGGACTCCTACGAGCAGTACTTC.

This CDR3 reads CASSIVVFTSGRALAKNIQYF. The DNA of the CDR3 is TGTGCCAGTAGTATAGTGGTATTTACTAGCGGGAGGGCGCTAGCCAAAAACATTCAGTACTTC. The genes are TRBV19 and TRBJ2-4; 13 bases are shared with TRBD2. The CDR3 is made up of 21 amino acids. The trim removed 1 base at V and 0 bases at J, leaving 12 bases unmatched. Germline loops: CDR1 LNHDA, CDR2 SQIVND (reference sequence). Supplemented by reference TRBV19 and TRBJ2-4, the full variable domain reads DGGITQSPKYLFRKEGQNVTLSCEQNLNHDAMYWYRQDPGQGLRLIYYSQIVNDFQKGDIAEGYSVSREKKESFPLTVTSAQKNPTAFYLCASSIVVFTSGRALAKNIQYFGAGTRLSVL.

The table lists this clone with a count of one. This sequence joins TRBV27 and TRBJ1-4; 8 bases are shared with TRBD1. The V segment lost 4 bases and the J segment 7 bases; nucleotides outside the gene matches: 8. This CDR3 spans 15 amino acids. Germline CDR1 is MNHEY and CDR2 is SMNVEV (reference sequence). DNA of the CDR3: TGTGCCAGCAGTTCCGGACAGGGTCCGAGTGAAAAACTGTTTTTT. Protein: CASSSGQGPSEKLFF.

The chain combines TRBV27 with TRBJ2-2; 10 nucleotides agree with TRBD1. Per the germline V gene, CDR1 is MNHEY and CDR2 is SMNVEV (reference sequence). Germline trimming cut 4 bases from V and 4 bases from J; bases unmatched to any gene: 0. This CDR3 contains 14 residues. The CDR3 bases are TGTGCCAGCAGTTGGACAGGGGGCACCGGGGAGCTGTTTTTT. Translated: CASSWTGGTGELFF.

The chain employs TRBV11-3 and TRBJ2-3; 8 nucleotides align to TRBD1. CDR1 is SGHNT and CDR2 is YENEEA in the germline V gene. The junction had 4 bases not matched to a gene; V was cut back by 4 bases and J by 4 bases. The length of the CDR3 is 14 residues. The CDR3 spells CASSSGQGPDTQYF. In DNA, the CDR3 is TGTGCCAGCAGCTCAGGACAGGGACCAGATACGCAGTATTTT.

The CDR3 protein is CASPTSGGRTDTQYF. CDR3 DNA: TGTGCCAGCCCGACTAGCGGGGGACGCACAGATACGCAGTATTTT. V is TRBV2 and J is TRBJ2-3, with 12 positions matching TRBD2. The CDR3 runs 15 residues. J was trimmed by 1 base and V by 8 bases; bases with no gene match: 4. Germline V gene lookup returns CDR1 SNHLY and CDR2 FYNNEI.

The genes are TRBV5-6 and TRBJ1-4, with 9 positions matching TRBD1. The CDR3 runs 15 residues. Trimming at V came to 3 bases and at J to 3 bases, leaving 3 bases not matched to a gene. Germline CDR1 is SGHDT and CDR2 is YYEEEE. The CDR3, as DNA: TGTGCCAGCAGCTATGGACAGGGGTCTAATGAAAAACTGTTTTTT. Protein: CASSYGQGSNEKLFF. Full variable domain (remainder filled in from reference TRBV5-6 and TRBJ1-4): DAGVTQSPTHLIKTRGQQVTLRCSPKSGHDTVSWYQQALGQGPQFIFQYYEEEERQRGNFPDRFSGHQFPNYSSELNVNALLLGDSALYLCASSYGQGSNEKLFFGSGTQLSVL.

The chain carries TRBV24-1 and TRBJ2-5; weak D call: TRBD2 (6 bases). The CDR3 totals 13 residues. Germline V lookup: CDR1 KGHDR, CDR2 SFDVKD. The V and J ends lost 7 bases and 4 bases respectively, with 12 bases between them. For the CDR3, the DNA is TGTGCCACCAGCGGGAGAGTTGGAGAGACCCAGTACTTC. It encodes CATSGRVGETQYF.

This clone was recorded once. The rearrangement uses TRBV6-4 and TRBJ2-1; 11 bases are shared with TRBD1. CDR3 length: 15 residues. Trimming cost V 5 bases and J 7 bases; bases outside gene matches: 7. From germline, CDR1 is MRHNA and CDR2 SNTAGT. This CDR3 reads CASSTTGTGGNEQFF. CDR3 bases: TGTGCCAGCAGTACCACCGGGACAGGGGGGAATGAGCAGTTCTTC.

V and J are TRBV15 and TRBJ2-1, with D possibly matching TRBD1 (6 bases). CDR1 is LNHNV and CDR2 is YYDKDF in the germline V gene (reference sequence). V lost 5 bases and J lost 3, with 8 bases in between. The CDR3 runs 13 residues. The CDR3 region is CATSEQGYNEQFF. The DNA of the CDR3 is TGTGCCACCAGCGAACAGGGCTACAATGAGCAGTTCTTC.

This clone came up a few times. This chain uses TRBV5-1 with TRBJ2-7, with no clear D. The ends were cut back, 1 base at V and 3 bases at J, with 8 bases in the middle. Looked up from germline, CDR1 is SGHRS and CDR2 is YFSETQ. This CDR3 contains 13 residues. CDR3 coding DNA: TGCGCCAGCAGCTTGAACCCAGACTACGAGCAGTACTTC. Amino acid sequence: CASSLNPDYEQYF.

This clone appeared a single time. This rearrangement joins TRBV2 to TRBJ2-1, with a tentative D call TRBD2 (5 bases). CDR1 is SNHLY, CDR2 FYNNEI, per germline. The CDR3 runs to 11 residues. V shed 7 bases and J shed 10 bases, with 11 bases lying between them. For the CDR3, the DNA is TGTGCCAGCATGGCGGGTCCGGAGCAGTTCTTC. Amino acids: CASMAGPEQFF.